The T cell receptor (beta chain) under discussion was sequenced for a study of cytomegalovirus exposure and HLA in healthy donors. This clone was seen a few times. V was clipped by 3 bases and J by 7 bases; unmatched bases: 6. Per the germline V gene, CDR1 is SEHNR and CDR2 is FQNEAQ (reference sequence). This CDR3 is 15 amino acids long. PCR used 60 Vbeta primers and 13 Jbeta primers. The protocol was immunoSEQ multiplex PCR, while the TCRdb copy is restricted to in-frame clones and leaves out a portion. The table includes roughly 110,000 clones, 76% detected once. The sequence came from a woman aged 40 to 49 in good health and CMV-seropositive. Material for sequencing was PBMCs. The chain recombines TRBV7-9 with TRBJ2-1; TRBD1 aligns across 10 bases. The CDR3 sequence is CASSFRQGAWNEQFF. CDR3 nucleotides: TGTGCCAGCAGCTTCCGACAGGGGGCTTGGAATGAGCAGTTCTTC.